Listed here are 27 T cell receptor beta chains from one sample, sequenced in a study of T cells in lung cancer brain metastases. Libraries were prepared by immunoSEQ multiplex PCR; TCRdb keeps only in-frame clonotypes and omits some of them. The sample yields 3,200 or so clones, around 85% seen once. The sample consisted of tumor tissue from the primary lung tumor. The source of these receptors is a woman in her fifties or sixties with non-small cell lung cancer.

The rearrangement uses TRBV6-1 and TRBJ1-5, with D possibly matching TRBD1 (5 bases). The germline V gene has CDR1 MNHNS and CDR2 SASEGT. V was cut by 3 bases and J by 7 bases, with 16 bases left in between. CDR3 length: 15 amino acids. CDR3 amino acids: CASSDRFGREQPQHF. CDR3 DNA: TGTGCCAGCAGTGATCGGTTCGGCAGGGAACAGCCCCAGCATTTT.

This rearrangement joins TRBV9 to TRBJ2-5, with D possibly being TRBD1 or TRBD2 (5 bases each). The germline CDR1 and CDR2 sequences are SGDLS and YYNGEE. V was pared by 3 bases and J by 7 bases, with 13 bases between. The CDR3 has 13 residues. CDR3 loop: CASSGADTATQYF. In DNA form, the CDR3 reads TGTGCCAGCAGCGGAGCGGACACTGCGACCCAGTACTTC.

V is TRBV30 and J is TRBJ1-4; possible D gene TRBD1, 6 bases. Germline CDR1 is GTSNPN and CDR2 is SVGIG (reference sequence). V gave up 0 bases and J gave up 8 bases, with 16 bases separating them. CDR3 length: 15 residues. In nucleotides, the CDR3 is TGTGCCTGGAGTGTACGGGGCAGGGGACGGGAAAAACTGTTTTTT. Its translation is CAWSVRGRGREKLFF.

The CDR3 is CASSIGGGGYEQYF. DNA of the CDR3: TGTGCCAGTAGTATTGGCGGCGGGGGATACGAGCAGTACTTC. The chain combines TRBV19 with TRBJ2-7, with 7 bases identical to TRBD2. The V gene's germline CDR1 is LNHDA and CDR2 SQIVND (reference sequence). J lost 4 bases, V lost 3 bases, and 6 bases had no gene match. CDR3 size: 14 residues.

Of note for this clone: A junction end diverges from the germline sequence, so it may reflect a read error. The J gene is TRBJ1-3, the V gene TRBV5-6, with 7 nucleotides matching TRBD1. This CDR3 region has 14 residues. Looked up from germline, CDR1 is SGHDT and CDR2 is YYEEEE. The CDR3 protein is CASSRDSAGNTIYF. CDR3 DNA: TGTGCCAGCAGCCGGGACAGCGCTGGAAACACTATATATTTT.

The V and J genes are TRBV7-2 and TRBJ1-1; TRBD1 aligns across 8 bases. CDR3 length: 14 residues. CDR1 and CDR2 (germline): SGHTA, FQGNSA. V trimming: 5 bases; J trimming: 5 bases; junction bases outside the gene matches: 7. The CDR3 DNA reads as TGTGCCAGCAGCCCAGGACAGGGTGTGACTGAAGCTTTCTTT. It encodes CASSPGQGVTEAFF. Full variable domain (outside the CDR3, taken from reference TRBV7-2 and TRBJ1-1): GAGVSQSPSNKVTEKGKDVELRCDPISGHTALYWYRQSLGQGLEFLIYFQGNSAPDKSGLPSDRFSAERTGGSVSTLTIQRTQQEDSAVYLCASSPGQGVTEAFFGQGTRLTVV.

V is TRBV2 and J is TRBJ1-5; 9 nucleotides agree with TRBD1. CDR3 length: 14 amino acids. Looked up from germline, CDR1 is SNHLY and CDR2 is FYNNEI. Germline trimming cut 7 bases from V and 6 bases from J; bases unmatched to any gene: 7. CDR3 in DNA: TGTGCCAGCACCGGACAGGGGAAAGGTCAGCCCCAGCATTTT. This translates into CASTGQGKGQPQHF.

J is TRBJ2-3 and V is TRBV7-2; 8 nucleotides match TRBD1. Per germline, CDR1 SGHTA and CDR2 FQGNSA. The J segment lost 3 bases and the V segment lost 5 bases, leaving 16 bases of the junction unmatched. The CDR3 extends over 18 amino acids. CDR3 sequence (DNA): TGTGCCAGCAGCGCTACAACAGGGGGGACCTTGGGTACAGATACGCAGTATTTT. The encoded protein is CASSATTGGTLGTDTQYF. The complete variable domain, with remaining parts taken from reference TRBV7-2 and TRBJ2-3, reads GAGVSQSPSNKVTEKGKDVELRCDPISGHTALYWYRQSLGQGLEFLIYFQGNSAPDKSGLPSDRFSAERTGGSVSTLTIQRTQQEDSAVYLCASSATTGGTLGTDTQYFGPGTRLTVL.

This sequence joins TRBV20-1 and TRBJ2-3; D tentatively fits TRBD1 or TRBD2 (5 bases each). This CDR3 comprises 11 residues. Germline loops: CDR1 DFQATT, CDR2 SNEGSKA (reference sequence). The CDR3 protein is CRGDGTDTQYF. CDR3 nucleotide sequence: TGCAGGGGGGATGGCACAGATACGCAGTATTTT.

The V gene is TRBV15, the J gene TRBJ2-2; D is uncertain. Germline CDR1 LNHNV, CDR2 YYDKDF (reference sequence). The CDR3 length is 17 residues. V was clipped by 0 bases and J by 6 bases, with 17 bases between them. For the CDR3, the DNA is TGTGCCACCAGCAGAGATGTGGAACTTCGGCCCGCCGGGGAGCTGTTTTTT. It codes for CATSRDVELRPAGELFF.

This rearrangement joins TRBV11-2 to TRBJ2-1, with D hard to call. Trimming shortened V by 1 base and J by 4 bases, and 5 bases separated the two germline ends. The CDR3 is 13 residues long. CDR1 is SGHAT and CDR2 is FQNNGV in the germline V gene. CDR3: CASSLGVYNEQFF. Written as DNA, the CDR3 is TGTGCCAGCAGCTTAGGAGTTTACAATGAGCAGTTCTTC.

This chain joins TRBV25-1 and TRBJ2-3; D is unclear. CDR1 and CDR2 from the germline V gene are MGHDK and SYGVNS. The CDR3 sequence is 14 residues long. Trimming removed 5 bases at V and 2 bases at J, with 11 bases between. The CDR3 here is CASSRGLDTDTQYF. The CDR3 DNA sequence: TGTGCCAGCAGTAGAGGCCTAGACACAGATACGCAGTATTTT.

The V gene is TRBV5-4, the J gene TRBJ1-2; 9 positions match TRBD1. This CDR3 is 13 amino acids long. Looked up from germline, CDR1 is SGHNT and CDR2 is YYREEE (reference sequence). V dropped 4 bases and J dropped 8; count of bases not matched to a gene: 6. CDR3 nucleotide sequence: TGTGCCAGCAGCGACCCCGGGACAGGGGGCTACACCTTC. It yields the protein CASSDPGTGGYTF.

This clone has a handful of counts. The chain carries TRBV11-3 and TRBJ2-1; TRBD2 matches at 8 bases. CDR1 and CDR2 (germline): SGHNT, YENEEA. This CDR3 comprises 17 residues. V shed 5 bases, J shed 6 bases, and the junction held 15 bases outside the gene matches. CDR3 amino acids: CASSPRSSGGPVNEQFF. CDR3 sequence (DNA): TGTGCCAGCAGCCCCCGTTCGAGCGGGGGCCCTGTCAATGAGCAGTTCTTC. The full variable domain, completed using reference TRBV11-3 and TRBJ2-1, is EAGVVQSPRYKIIEKKQPVAFWCNPISGHNTLYWYLQNLGQGPELLIRYENEEAVDDSQLPKDRFSAERLKGVDSTLKIQPAELGDSAVYLCASSPRSSGGPVNEQFFGPGTRLTVL.

The chain combines TRBV11-2 with TRBJ2-3, with 11 bases matching TRBD2. The CDR3 length is 16 residues. The V gene's germline CDR1 is SGHAT and CDR2 FQNNGV. J gave up 4 bases and V 3 bases, and 6 bases lay outside the gene matches. The CDR3 region is CASSLSVAGGADTQYF. The CDR3 region has the DNA TGTGCCAGCAGCTTGTCCGTAGCGGGGGGGGCAGATACGCAGTATTTT.

The chain carries TRBV7-2 and TRBJ2-1; possible D gene TRBD1, 6 bases. The V end was cut by 1 base, the J end by 5 bases, with 12 bases between. The CDR3 is 15 residues long. CDR1 is SGHTA, CDR2 FQGNSA, per germline. The CDR3 nucleotides read TGTGCCAGCAGCTTAGGGGGGCTAGCTAACAATGAGCAGTTCTTC. Protein: CASSLGGLANNEQFF.

The J gene is TRBJ1-4, the V gene TRBV11-1; D is unresolved. Germline CDR1 and CDR2: SGHAT and FQDESV (reference sequence). The CDR3 covers 11 residues. Between the trimmed V and J ends, which lost 4 bases and 5 bases, there was a span of 2 bases. The DNA of the CDR3 is TGTGCCAGCAGCTCGAATGAAAAACTGTTTTTT. Amino acid sequence: CASSSNEKLFF.

The rearrangement links TRBV6-1 to TRBJ1-5; the match to TRBD1 covers 11 bases. CDR1 and CDR2 from the germline V gene are MNHNS and SASEGT. The length of the CDR3 is 17 residues. J gave up 6 bases and V 6 bases, and 13 bases lay outside the gene matches. The CDR3 reads CASSERGGTGGTQPQHF. In DNA, the CDR3 is TGTGCCAGCAGCGAAAGGGGGGGGACAGGGGGAACTCAGCCCCAGCATTTT.

The chain employs TRBV29-1 and TRBJ1-1; 9 positions agree with TRBD1. The CDR3 runs 11 residues. The germline V gene has CDR1 SQVTM and CDR2 ANQGSEA. The V gene end was trimmed by 4 bases and the J gene end by 12 bases; junction bases not matched to a gene: 6. This CDR3 is CSVVGQGKTFF. The CDR3 bases are TGCAGCGTTGTTGGACAGGGGAAAACTTTCTTT.

CDR3 sequence: CASSLDGNQPQHF. CDR3 nucleotide sequence: TGTGCCAGCAGCCTTGACGGTAATCAGCCCCAGCATTTT. This chain uses TRBV27 with TRBJ1-5; D gene uncertain. Trimming left V 6 bases short and J 4 bases short, with 10 bases between. The CDR3 runs 13 residues. Germline CDR1 and CDR2: MNHEY and SMNVEV (reference sequence).

This chain uses TRBV27 with TRBJ2-7, with TRBD1 matching 9 bases. The CDR3 runs 16 residues. CDR1 and CDR2 from the germline V gene are MNHEY and SMNVEV (reference sequence). The V segment lost 6 bases and the J segment 4 bases; nucleotides outside the gene matches: 13. CDR3 nucleotide sequence: TGTGCCAGCAGCCGGGACAGGGCGTCTTTAAGGTACGAGCAGTACTTC. It is translated as CASSRDRASLRYEQYF.

The rearrangement uses TRBV18 and TRBJ1-2; D is uncertain. Germline V lookup: CDR1 KGHSH, CDR2 LQKENI. CDR3 length: 15 residues. V lost 2 bases to trimming and J lost 3 bases, with 13 bases between them. CDR3 in DNA: TGTGCCAGCTCACCATTCGGGGTTACGGACTATGGCTACACCTTC. This encodes CASSPFGVTDYGYTF.

To note about this clone: This sample also contains other DNA sequences that code for the same CDR3. The rearrangement joins TRBV9 to TRBJ2-3; D ambiguous. CDR3 length: 11 residues. Deletions cut 3 bases from V and 3 bases from J, with 2 bases between. The germline V gene encodes CDR1 SGDLS and CDR2 YYNGEE. In DNA, the CDR3 is TGTGCCAGCAGCGCTACAGATACGCAGTATTTT. Its protein product is CASSATDTQYF.

J is TRBJ1-5 and V is TRBV28, with a possible D match to TRBD1 (5 bases). Per the germline V gene, CDR1 is MDHEN and CDR2 is SYDVKM. This CDR3 contains 17 residues. Deletions cut 6 bases from V and 0 bases from J, with 18 bases between. CDR3 coding DNA: TGTGCCAGCAGGGTCGATAAGGGGATTTATAGCAATCAGCCCCAGCATTTT. Its protein is CASRVDKGIYSNQPQHF.

With regard to this clone: The junction does not match germline at one end; this may be a read error. The chain employs TRBV7-9 and TRBJ1-2; 11 bases align to TRBD1. The length of the CDR3 is 15 residues. Germline V gives CDR1 SEHNR, CDR2 FQNEAQ (reference sequence). The CDR3 DNA is TGTGCCAGCAGCAGAGGACAGGGGGCGGGCTATGGCTACACCTTT. Its translation: CASSRGQGAGYGYTF.

This clone occurred once. The chain joins TRBV6-6 to TRBJ2-7; D not certain. CDR1 is MNHNY and CDR2 is SVGAGI in the germline V gene (reference sequence). The CDR3 extends over 15 amino acids. V lost 5 bases and J 2 bases, leaving 16 bases between the germline ends. CDR3 DNA sequence: TGTGCCAGCAGTACGTCCCCTCAATTGGCCTACGAGCAGTACTTC. This gives the protein CASSTSPQLAYEQYF.

This clone has only a few counts. This chain uses TRBV11-3 with TRBJ1-5; 9 bases fit TRBD1. Unmatched junction bases numbered 4, after V lost 3 bases and J lost 4 bases. CDR3 length equals 15 residues. Germline CDR1 and CDR2: SGHNT and YENEEA. CDR3: CASSFWDRVNQPQHF. CDR3 nucleotide sequence: TGTGCCAGCAGCTTTTGGGACAGGGTAAATCAGCCCCAGCATTTT.